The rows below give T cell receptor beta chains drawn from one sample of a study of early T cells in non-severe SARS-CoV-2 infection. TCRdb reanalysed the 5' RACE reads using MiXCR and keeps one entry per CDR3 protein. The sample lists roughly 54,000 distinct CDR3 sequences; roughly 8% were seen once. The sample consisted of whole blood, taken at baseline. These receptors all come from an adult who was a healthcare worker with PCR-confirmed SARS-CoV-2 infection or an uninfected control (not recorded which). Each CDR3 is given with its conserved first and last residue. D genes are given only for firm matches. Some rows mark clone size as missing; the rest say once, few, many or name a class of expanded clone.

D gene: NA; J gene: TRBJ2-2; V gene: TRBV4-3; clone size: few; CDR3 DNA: TGCGCCAGCAGTGTCGGACCTACCCCGAACACCGGGGAGCTGTTTTTT; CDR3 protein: CASSVGPTPNTGELFF
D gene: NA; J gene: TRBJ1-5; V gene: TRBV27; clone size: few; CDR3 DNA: TGTGCCAGCAGTCTACTTAATAGCAATCAGCCCCAGCATTTT; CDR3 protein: CASSLLNSNQPQHF
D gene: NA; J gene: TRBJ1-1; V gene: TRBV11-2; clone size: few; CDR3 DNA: TGTGCCAGCAGCTCCACTTGGGACACTGAAGCTTTCTTT; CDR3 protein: CASSSTWDTEAFF
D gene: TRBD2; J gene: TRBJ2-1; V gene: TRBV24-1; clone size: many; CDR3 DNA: TGTGCCACCAGCAAACCGGGACTAGCGGGAGGGCCCTCCAATGAGCAGTTCTTC; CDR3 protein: CATSKPGLAGGPSNEQFF
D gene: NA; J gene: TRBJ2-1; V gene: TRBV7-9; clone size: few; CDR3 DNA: TGTGCCAGCAGCCCCGAGGCAGGAAATGAGCAGTTCTTC; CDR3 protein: CASSPEAGNEQFF
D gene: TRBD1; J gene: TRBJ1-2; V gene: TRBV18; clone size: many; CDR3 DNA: TGTGCCAGCTCACCCCTCCAGGGACAGGGGGACTCTGACTATGGCTACACCTTC; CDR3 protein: CASSPLQGQGDSDYGYTF
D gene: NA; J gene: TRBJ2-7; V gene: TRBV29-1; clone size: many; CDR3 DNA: TGCAGCGTTGGTGGGGGACGCGGGACCGACGAGCAGTACTTC; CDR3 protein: CSVGGGRGTDEQYF
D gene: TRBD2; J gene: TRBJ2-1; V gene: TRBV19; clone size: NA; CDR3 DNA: TGTGCCAGTAGTATAAACCTAGCGGGAGTATCCGAGCAGTTCTTC; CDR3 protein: CASSINLAGVSEQFF
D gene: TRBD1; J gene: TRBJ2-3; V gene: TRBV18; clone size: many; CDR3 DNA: TGTGCCAGCTCACCAACAGGGGGATCCACAGATACGCAGTATTTT; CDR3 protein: CASSPTGGSTDTQYF
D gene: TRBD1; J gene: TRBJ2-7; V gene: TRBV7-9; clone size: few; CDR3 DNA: TGTGCCAGCAGTCCCCCAAGGACAGGGCCTACCTACGAGCAGTACTTC; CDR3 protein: CASSPPRTGPTYEQYF
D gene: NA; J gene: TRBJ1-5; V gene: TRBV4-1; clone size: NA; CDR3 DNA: TGCGCCAGCAGCCAGGAAACACAGGGATCCGCGCAGCCCCAGCATTTT; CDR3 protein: CASSQETQGSAQPQHF
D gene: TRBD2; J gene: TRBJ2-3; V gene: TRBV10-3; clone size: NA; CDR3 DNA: TGTGCCGTAGGGACTAGCGGGACTACTAGCACAGATACGCAGTATTTT; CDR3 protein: CAVGTSGTTSTDTQYF
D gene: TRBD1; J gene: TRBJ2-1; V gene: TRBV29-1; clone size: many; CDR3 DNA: TGCAGCGTTGTGGGGACAGGGACCTACAATGAGCAGTTCTTC; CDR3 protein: CSVVGTGTYNEQFF
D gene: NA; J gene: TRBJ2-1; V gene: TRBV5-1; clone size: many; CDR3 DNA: TGCGCCAGCAGCTTGGACGGGAGCTCCTACAATGAGCAGTTCTTC; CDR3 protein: CASSLDGSSYNEQFF
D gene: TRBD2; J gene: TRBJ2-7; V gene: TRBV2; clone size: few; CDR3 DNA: TGTGCCAGCAGCGGACTAGCGGGAGTTCACGAGCAGTACTTC; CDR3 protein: CASSGLAGVHEQYF
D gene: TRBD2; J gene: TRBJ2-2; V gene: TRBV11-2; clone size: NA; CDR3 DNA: TGTGCCAGCAGCTTAGTAGTAGCGGGAGACACCGGGGAGCTGTTTTTT; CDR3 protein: CASSLVVAGDTGELFF
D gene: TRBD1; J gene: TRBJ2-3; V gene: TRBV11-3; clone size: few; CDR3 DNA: TGTGCCAGCAGCTCTCAACCGGGACAGGGGGACACAGATACGCAGTATTTT; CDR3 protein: CASSSQPGQGDTDTQYF
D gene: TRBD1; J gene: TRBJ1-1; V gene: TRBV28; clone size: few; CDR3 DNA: TGTGCCAGCAGTCCGGACAGGGGGTCGTTGAACACTGAAGCTTTCTTT; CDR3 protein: CASSPDRGSLNTEAFF
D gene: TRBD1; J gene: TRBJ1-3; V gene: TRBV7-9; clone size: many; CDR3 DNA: TGTGCCAGCAGCCACCCAGGCCAGGGGGCTCGGAACACCATATATTTT; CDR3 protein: CASSHPGQGARNTIYF
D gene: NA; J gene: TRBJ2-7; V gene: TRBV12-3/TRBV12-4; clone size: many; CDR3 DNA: TGTGCCAGCACCCAATCTCCGGGACGGATCTCCTACGAGCAGTACTTC; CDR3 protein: CASTQSPGRISYEQYF
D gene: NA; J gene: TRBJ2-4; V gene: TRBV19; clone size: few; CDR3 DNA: TGTGCCACCTACGGAGGGGGCAAAAACATTCAGTACTTC; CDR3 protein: CATYGGGKNIQYF
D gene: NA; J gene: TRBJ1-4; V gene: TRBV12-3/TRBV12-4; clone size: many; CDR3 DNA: TGTGCCAGCAGTAAGGACAGTCTACCTAATGAAAAACTGTTTTTT; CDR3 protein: CASSKDSLPNEKLFF
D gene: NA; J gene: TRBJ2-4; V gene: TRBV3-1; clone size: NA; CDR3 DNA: TGTGCCAGCAGCCAAACCGGCGGAAGGCAGTACTTC; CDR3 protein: CASSQTGGRQYF
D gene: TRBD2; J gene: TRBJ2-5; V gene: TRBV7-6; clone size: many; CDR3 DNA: TGTGCCAGCAGCTCGGGACTAGCTGTTGAGACCCAGTACTTC; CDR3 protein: CASSSGLAVETQYF
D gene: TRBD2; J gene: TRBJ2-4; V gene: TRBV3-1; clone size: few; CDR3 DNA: TGTGCCAGCAGCCAAGAGGGCGGCGGGAGCAGGGAAAACATTCAGTACTTC; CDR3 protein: CASSQEGGGSRENIQYF
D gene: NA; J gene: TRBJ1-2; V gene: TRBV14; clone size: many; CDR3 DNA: TGTGCCAGCAGCCAAGATTTACAGGCTGCTGGCTACACCTTC; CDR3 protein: CASSQDLQAAGYTF
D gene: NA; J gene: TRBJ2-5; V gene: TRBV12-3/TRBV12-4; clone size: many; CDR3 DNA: TGTGCCAGCTCCCCGGGACTTCAAGAGACCCAGTACTTC; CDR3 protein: CASSPGLQETQYF
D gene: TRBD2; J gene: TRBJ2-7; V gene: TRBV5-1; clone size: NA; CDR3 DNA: TGCGCCAGCAGCTTGGGGGTAGCGGGGTCCTACGAGCAGTACTTC; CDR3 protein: CASSLGVAGSYEQYF
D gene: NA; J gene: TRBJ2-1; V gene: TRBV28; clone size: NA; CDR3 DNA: TGTGCCAGCAGTTTCCGGGCCAATGAGCAGTTCTTC; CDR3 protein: CASSFRANEQFF
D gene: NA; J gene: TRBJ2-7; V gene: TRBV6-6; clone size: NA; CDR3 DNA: TGTGCCAGCACCGGGGAGAGCTACGAGCAGTACTTC; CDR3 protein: CASTGESYEQYF